The 20 T cell receptor beta chains given below trace back to one sample, sequenced in a study of vaccination and CD4 T cells after COVID-19. No antigen is known for these receptors. Sequencing of cultured CD4+ T cell DNA used the Oncomine TCR Beta short-read assay. MiXCR was run by TCRdb on the PCR reads, yielding one entry per CDR3 protein. The sample shows roughly 14,000 distinct CDR3 sequences, approximately 35% of them seen only once. Regarding treatment: approximately 9-day PBMC culture with coronavirus spike peptide pools or control peptides (ViraFEST assay). The sequenced sample consisted of cultured CD4+ T cells from blood. The receptor source for this set is a human donor with COVID-19.

Only a few counts were recorded for this clonotype. The chain joins TRBV6-5 to TRBJ2-5; possibly TRBD2 for D (8 bases). The CDR3 has 15 amino acids. V was clipped by 2 bases and J by 7 bases, with 17 bases between them. Germline lookup yields CDR1 MNHEY and CDR2 SVGAGI. The CDR3 sequence is CASSYGGGQGGTQYF. CDR3 nucleotide sequence: TGTGCCAGCAGTTACGGCGGGGGGCAGGGGGGGACCCAGTACTTC.

This rearrangement joins TRBV6-1 to TRBJ1-5, with no clear D. V dropped 4 bases and J dropped 0 bases, with 7 bases sitting between them. The CDR3 loop spans 14 amino acids. In germline, CDR1 is MNHNS, CDR2 SASEGT. The DNA for the CDR3 is TGTGCCAGCAGTGGTAGGTATAGCAATCAGCCCCAGCATTTT. Protein product: CASSGRYSNQPQHF.

This chain links TRBV11-2 with TRBJ2-1; D gene uncertain. In germline, CDR1 is SGHAT, CDR2 FQNNGV. Trimming stripped 1 base from V and 3 bases from J, with 7 bases between. The CDR3 spans 14 residues. CDR3 DNA: TGTGCCAGCAGCTTAGTGGCCCTCTACAATGAGCAGTTCTTC. It specifies CASSLVALYNEQFF.

The chain is built from TRBV6-5 and TRBJ2-2, with TRBD1 identical over 7 bases. Losses at the gene ends were 1 base for V and 1 base for J; bases not matched to a gene: 3. Germline V CDR1 and CDR2: MNHEY, SVGAGI. The CDR3 contains 16 residues. The CDR3 region is CASSYYRTGNTGELFF. CDR3 in DNA: TGTGCCAGCAGTTACTACCGGACAGGGAACACCGGGGAGCTGTTTTTT.

J is TRBJ1-2 and V is TRBV10-2; unclear D gene. The CDR3 extends over 15 amino acids. CDR1 is WSHSY and CDR2 is SAAADI in the germline V gene. Trimming removed 3 bases from V and 0 bases from J, with 11 bases in between. This CDR3 reads CASSDLGGANYGYTF. CDR3 DNA sequence: TGCGCCAGCAGTGATCTCGGCGGAGCTAACTATGGCTACACCTTC.

The V and J genes are TRBV7-2 and TRBJ1-1; D might be TRBD1 (5 bases). Per the germline V gene, CDR1 is SGHTA and CDR2 is FQGNSA. V was cut by 0 bases and J by 3 bases, with 11 bases left in between. The CDR3 totals 15 residues. The CDR3 sequence: CASSLASTGDTEAFF. The CDR3 nucleotides are TGTGCCAGCAGCTTAGCATCGACGGGGGACACTGAAGCTTTCTTT.

This clonotype was seen only a few times. This chain uses TRBV7-2 with TRBJ1-1; D is perhaps TRBD1 (5 bases). Germline CDR1 SGHTA, CDR2 FQGNSA. The CDR3 is 14 residues long. V was pared by 6 bases and J by 5 bases, with 16 bases between. The DNA of the CDR3 is TGTGCCAGCAGTAACCTGGGGGGAGGGACTGAAGCTTTCTTT. Protein product: CASSNLGGGTEAFF.

J is TRBJ1-6 and V is TRBV12-3 or TRBV12-4; D may be TRBD1 (6 bases). Between the trimmed V and J ends, which lost 5 bases and 0 bases, there was a span of 11 bases. The CDR3 has 16 amino acids. DNA for the CDR3: TGTGCCAGCAGTCTAAGGGGGAGCTCCTATAATTCACCCCTCCACTTT. It is translated as CASSLRGSSYNSPLHF.

The chain carries TRBV5-1 and TRBJ2-2, with TRBD2 matching over 8 bases. This CDR3 has 16 residues. V shed 5 bases and J 2 bases; nucleotides not matched to a gene: 8. Germline assignment: CDR1 SGHRS and CDR2 YFSETQ. The CDR3 region has the DNA TGCGCCAGCAGTTCGGGGGGGACCCTAAACACCGGGGAGCTGTTTTTT. Translated, it gives CASSSGGTLNTGELFF.

This sequence joins TRBV6-1 and TRBJ1-5; 8 positions agree with TRBD1. Trimming at V came to 6 bases and at J to 6 bases, leaving 7 bases not matched to a gene. CDR1 is MNHNS, CDR2 SASEGT, per germline. The CDR3 loop spans 14 amino acids. CDR3 in DNA: TGTGCCAGCAGAGAACCAGGGGGCGGTCAGCCCCAGCATTTT. The encoded protein is CASREPGGGQPQHF.

The CDR3 DNA is TGTGCCAGCAGCCGGGCGGGGGGCTCGAATCAGCCCCAGCATTTT. Amino acid sequence: CASSRAGGSNQPQHF. The chain employs TRBV7-2 and TRBJ1-5; D may be TRBD1 (6 bases). V was shortened by 5 bases and J by 4 bases, with 15 bases between the two germline ends. CDR1 and CDR2 (germline): SGHTA, FQGNSA. The CDR3 contains 15 residues.

This clonotype has just a few counts. CDR3 nucleotides: TGTGCCAGCAAAGGGACAGGGGCCTATAATTCACCCCTCCACTTT. Its translation is CASKGTGAYNSPLHF. The rearrangement links TRBV27 to TRBJ1-6, with 10 nucleotides matching TRBD1. CDR1 is MNHEY, CDR2 SMNVEV, per germline (reference sequence). With 7 bases clipped from V and 2 bases from J, the junction kept 2 bases outside the gene matches. The CDR3 consists of 15 residues.

In its sample, this clonotype was seen a few times. This chain links TRBV2 with TRBJ2-7; TRBD1 aligns across 10 bases. The CDR3 covers 12 residues. Unmatched junction bases numbered 6, after V lost 7 bases and J lost 9 bases. Germline lookup yields CDR1 SNHLY and CDR2 FYNNEI. In DNA form, the CDR3 reads TGTGCCAGCAATGGGGACAGGGGTGGGCAGTACTTC. Translating it yields CASNGDRGGQYF.

The rearrangement links TRBV30 to TRBJ1-6; D unresolved. The germline V gene has CDR1 GTSNPN and CDR2 SVGIG (reference sequence). This CDR3 spans 14 amino acids. Trimming took off 0 bases at V and 5 bases at J, with 8 bases between the two ends. CDR3 DNA: TGTGCCTGGAGTGTACTAACAGATAATTCACCCCTCCACTTT. Its translation is CAWSVLTDNSPLHF.

This clonotype was seen a few times. The rearrangement joins TRBV18 to TRBJ1-5; no definite D call. This CDR3 contains 14 residues. Germline V CDR1 and CDR2: KGHSH, LQKENI. The germline V and J ends were trimmed by 1 base and 1 base, with 5 bases remaining between them. The CDR3 coding sequence is TGTGCCAGCTCACCACTAGTGAGCAATCAGCCCCAGCATTTT. Its protein is CASSPLVSNQPQHF.

This clonotype appeared a few times. The chain recombines TRBV5-4 with TRBJ2-3, with D perhaps being TRBD1 or TRBD2 (5 bases each). The germline V gene has CDR1 SGHNT and CDR2 YYREEE (reference sequence). The CDR3 consists of 14 residues. Trimming left V 0 bases short and J 9 bases short, with 14 bases between. The chain's CDR3 is CASSLGDQAGTQYF. CDR3 DNA: TGTGCCAGCAGCTTGGGGGACCAAGCCGGCACGCAGTATTTT.

This clonotype turned up a few times. The chain joins TRBV11-3 to TRBJ2-1; D unresolved. From germline, CDR1 is SGHNT and CDR2 YENEEA. The CDR3 has 11 amino acids. V was pared by 4 bases and J by 5 bases, with 3 bases between. The CDR3 sequence: CASSYDNEQFF. CDR3 nucleotides: TGTGCCAGCAGCTACGACAATGAGCAGTTCTTC.

The chain employs TRBV25-1 and TRBJ1-6, with TRBD1 matching over 9 bases. V gave up 6 bases and J gave up 7 bases; unmatched junction bases: 7. CDR1 MGHDK and CDR2 SYGVNS come from the germline V gene. The CDR3 consists of 15 residues. The CDR3 region is CASSYTGTGNSPLHF. The DNA for the CDR3 is TGTGCCAGCAGCTATACCGGGACAGGGAATTCACCCCTCCACTTT.

This chain uses TRBV19 with TRBJ1-6, with 7 bases identical to TRBD1. This CDR3 has 15 residues. The germline V gene encodes CDR1 LNHDA and CDR2 SQIVND (reference sequence). The trim removed 8 bases at V and 10 bases at J, leaving 14 bases unmatched. CDR3 sequence reads: CASGNRDRERSPLHF. CDR3 coding DNA: TGTGCCAGTGGGAACCGAGACAGGGAACGATCACCCCTCCACTTT. The full variable domain, with the rest looked up from reference TRBV19 and TRBJ1-6, is DGGITQSPKYLFRKEGQNVTLSCEQNLNHDAMYWYRQDPGQGLRLIYYSQIVNDFQKGDIAEGYSVSREKKESFPLTVTSAQKNPTAFYLCASGNRDRERSPLHFGNGTRLTVT.

The chain joins TRBV29-1 to TRBJ1-5, with D uncertain. The CDR3 totals 13 residues. In germline, CDR1 is SQVTM, CDR2 ANQGSEA. V lost 7 bases and J 0 bases, leaving 10 bases between the germline ends. CDR3 residues: CSALISSNQPQHF. CDR3 coding DNA: TGCAGCGCCTTAATCAGTAGCAATCAGCCCCAGCATTTT. The variable domain in full, completed from reference TRBV29-1 and TRBJ1-5, reads SAVISQKPSRDICQRGTSLTIQCQVDSQVTMMFWYRQQPGQSLTLIATANQGSEATYESGFVIDKFPISRPNLTFSTLTVSNMSPEDSSIYLCSALISSNQPQHFGDGTRLSIL.